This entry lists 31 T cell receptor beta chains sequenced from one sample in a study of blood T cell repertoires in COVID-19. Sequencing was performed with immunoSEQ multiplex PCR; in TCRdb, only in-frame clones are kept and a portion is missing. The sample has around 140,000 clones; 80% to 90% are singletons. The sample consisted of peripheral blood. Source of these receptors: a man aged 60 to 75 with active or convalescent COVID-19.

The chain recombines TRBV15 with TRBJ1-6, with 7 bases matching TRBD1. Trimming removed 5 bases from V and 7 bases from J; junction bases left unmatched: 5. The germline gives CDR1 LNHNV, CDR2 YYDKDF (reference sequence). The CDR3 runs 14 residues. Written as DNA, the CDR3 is TGTGCCACCAGCTATGACAGGGCAAATTCACCCCTCCACTTT. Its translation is CATSYDRANSPLHF.

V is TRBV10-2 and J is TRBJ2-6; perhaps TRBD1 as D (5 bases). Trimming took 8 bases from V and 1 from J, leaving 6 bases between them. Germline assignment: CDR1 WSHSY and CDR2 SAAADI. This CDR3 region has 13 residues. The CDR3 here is CASQGSGANVLTF. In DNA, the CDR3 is TGCGCCAGCCAGGGTTCTGGGGCCAACGTCCTGACTTTC.

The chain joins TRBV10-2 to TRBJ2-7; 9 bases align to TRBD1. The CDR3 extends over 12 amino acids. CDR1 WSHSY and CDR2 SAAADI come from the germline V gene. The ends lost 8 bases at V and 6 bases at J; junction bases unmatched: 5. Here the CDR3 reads CASSPDRGEQYV. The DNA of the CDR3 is TGCGCCAGCTCTCCGGACAGGGGCGAGCAGTACGTC.

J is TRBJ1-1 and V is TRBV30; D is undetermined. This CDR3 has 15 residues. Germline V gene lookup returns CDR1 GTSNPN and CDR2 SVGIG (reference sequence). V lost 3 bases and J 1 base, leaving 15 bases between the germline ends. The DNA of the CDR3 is TGTGCCTGGAGACTTGTAGGCGGAGGGAACACTGAAGCTTTCTTT. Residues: CAWRLVGGGNTEAFF.

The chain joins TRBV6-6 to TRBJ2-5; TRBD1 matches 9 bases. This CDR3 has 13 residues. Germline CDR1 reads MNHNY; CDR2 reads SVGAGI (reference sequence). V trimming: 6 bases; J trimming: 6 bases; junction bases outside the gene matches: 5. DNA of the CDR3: TGTGCCAGCAGGGGGGACAGGGAAAAGACCCAGTACTTC. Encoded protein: CASRGDREKTQYF.

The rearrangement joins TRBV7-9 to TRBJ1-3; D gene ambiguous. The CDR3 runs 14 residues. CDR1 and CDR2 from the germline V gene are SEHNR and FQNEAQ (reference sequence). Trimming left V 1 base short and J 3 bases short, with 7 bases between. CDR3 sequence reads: CASSLVSGGNTIYF. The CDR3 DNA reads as TGTGCCAGCAGCTTAGTATCAGGTGGAAACACCATATATTTT.

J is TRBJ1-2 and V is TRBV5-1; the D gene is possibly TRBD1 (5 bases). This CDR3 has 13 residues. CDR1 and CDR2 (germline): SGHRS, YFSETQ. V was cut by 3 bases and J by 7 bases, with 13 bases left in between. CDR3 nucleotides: TGCGCCAGCAGCTGGATGACAGATAGTGGCTACACCTTC. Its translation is CASSWMTDSGYTF.

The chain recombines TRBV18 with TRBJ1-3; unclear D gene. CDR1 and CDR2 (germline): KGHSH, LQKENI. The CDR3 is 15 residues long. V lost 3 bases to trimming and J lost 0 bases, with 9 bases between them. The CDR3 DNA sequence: TGTGCCAGCTCACCCCAGGAAAGCTCTGGAAACACCATATATTTT. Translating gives CASSPQESSGNTIYF.

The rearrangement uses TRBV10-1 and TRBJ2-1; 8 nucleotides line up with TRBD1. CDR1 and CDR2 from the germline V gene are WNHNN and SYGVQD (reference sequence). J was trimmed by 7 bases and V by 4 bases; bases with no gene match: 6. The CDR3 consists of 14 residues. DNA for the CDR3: TGCGCCAGCAGTGGCCGGACAGGGTGGAATGAGCAGTTCTTC. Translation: CASSGRTGWNEQFF.

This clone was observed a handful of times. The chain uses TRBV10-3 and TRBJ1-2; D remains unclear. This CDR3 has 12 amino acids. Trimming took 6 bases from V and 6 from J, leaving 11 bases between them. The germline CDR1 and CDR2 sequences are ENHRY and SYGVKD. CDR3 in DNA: TGTGCCATCAGCCCCGGGAAGGATGGCTACACCTTC. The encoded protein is CAISPGKDGYTF.

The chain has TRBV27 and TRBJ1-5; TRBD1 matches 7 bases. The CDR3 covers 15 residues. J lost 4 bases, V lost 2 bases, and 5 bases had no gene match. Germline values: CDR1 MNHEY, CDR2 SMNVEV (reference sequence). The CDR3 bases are TGTGCCAGCAGTTTAACCGGGACAGTTAATCAGCCCCAGCATTTT. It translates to CASSLTGTVNQPQHF.

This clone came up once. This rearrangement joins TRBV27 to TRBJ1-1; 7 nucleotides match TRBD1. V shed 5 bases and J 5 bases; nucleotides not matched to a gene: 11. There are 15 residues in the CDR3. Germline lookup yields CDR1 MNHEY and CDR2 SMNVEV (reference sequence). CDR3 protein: CASSPRGQRRTEAFF. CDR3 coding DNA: TGTGCCAGCAGTCCTAGGGGGCAGAGGAGGACTGAAGCTTTCTTT.

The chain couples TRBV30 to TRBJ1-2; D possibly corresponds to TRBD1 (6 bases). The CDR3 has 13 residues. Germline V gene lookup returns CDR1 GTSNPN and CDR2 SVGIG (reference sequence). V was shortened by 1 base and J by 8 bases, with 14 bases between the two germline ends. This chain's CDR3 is CAWSADRFGGYTF. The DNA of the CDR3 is TGTGCCTGGAGTGCAGACAGGTTCGGCGGCTACACCTTC.

The CDR3 DNA reads as TGTGCCAGCAGCTTAGGTGGGGACAGGGAAGGCTACACCTTC. This encodes CASSLGGDREGYTF. This chain links TRBV11-3 with TRBJ1-2; 9 bases align to TRBD1. V lost 1 base to trimming and J lost 8 bases; unmatched junction nucleotides: 5. CDR1 SGHNT and CDR2 YENEEA come from the germline V gene. This CDR3 has 14 amino acids.

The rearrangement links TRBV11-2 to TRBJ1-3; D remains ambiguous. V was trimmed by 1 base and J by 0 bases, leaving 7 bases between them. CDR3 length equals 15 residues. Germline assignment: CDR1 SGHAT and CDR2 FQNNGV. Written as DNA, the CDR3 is TGTGCCAGCAGCTTAGTGCAGGACTCTGGAAACACCATATATTTT. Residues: CASSLVQDSGNTIYF.

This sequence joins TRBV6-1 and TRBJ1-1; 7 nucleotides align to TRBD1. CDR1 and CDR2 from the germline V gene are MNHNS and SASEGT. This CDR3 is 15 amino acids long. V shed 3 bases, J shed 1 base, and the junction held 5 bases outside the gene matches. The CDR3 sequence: CASSDTGATNTEAFF. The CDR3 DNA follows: TGTGCCAGCAGTGATACAGGGGCGACGAACACTGAAGCTTTCTTT.

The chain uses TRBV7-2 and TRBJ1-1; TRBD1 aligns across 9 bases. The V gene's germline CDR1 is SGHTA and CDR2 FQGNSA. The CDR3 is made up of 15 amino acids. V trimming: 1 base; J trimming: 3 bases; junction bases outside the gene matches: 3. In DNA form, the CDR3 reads TGTGCCAGCAGCTTAGGCGGGACAGGGTACACTGAAGCTTTCTTT. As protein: CASSLGGTGYTEAFF.

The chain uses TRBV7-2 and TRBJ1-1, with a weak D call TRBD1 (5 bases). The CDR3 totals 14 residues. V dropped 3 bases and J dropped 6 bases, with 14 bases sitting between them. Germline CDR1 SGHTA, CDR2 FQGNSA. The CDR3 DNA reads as TGTGCCAGCAGCTTGGGGACTCCGAAGGCTGAAGCTTTCTTT. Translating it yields CASSLGTPKAEAFF.

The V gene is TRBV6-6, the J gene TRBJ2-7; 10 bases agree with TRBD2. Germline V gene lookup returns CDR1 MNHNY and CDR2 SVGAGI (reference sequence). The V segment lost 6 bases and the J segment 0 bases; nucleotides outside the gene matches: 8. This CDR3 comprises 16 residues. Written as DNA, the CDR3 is TGTGCCAGCAGAGCCCGGACTAGCGGAGCCTCCTACGAGCAGTACGTC. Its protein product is CASRARTSGASYEQYV.

As DNA, the CDR3 is TGTGCCAGCAGCTTAAAGCCTGGGGGACAATATGAGAACACTGAAGCTTTCTTT. Residues: CASSLKPGGQYENTEAFF. The chain uses TRBV7-8 and TRBJ1-1; possibly TRBD1 for D (6 bases). CDR3 length: 18 amino acids. Trimming stripped 2 bases from V and 1 base from J, with 20 bases between. The germline CDR1 and CDR2 sequences are SGHVS and FQNEAQ.

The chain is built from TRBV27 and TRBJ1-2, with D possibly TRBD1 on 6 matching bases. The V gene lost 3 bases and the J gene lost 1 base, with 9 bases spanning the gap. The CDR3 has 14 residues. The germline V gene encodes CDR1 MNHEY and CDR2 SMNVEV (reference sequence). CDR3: CASSFRQDNYGYTF. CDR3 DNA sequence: TGTGCCAGCAGTTTCCGACAGGATAACTATGGCTACACCTTC.

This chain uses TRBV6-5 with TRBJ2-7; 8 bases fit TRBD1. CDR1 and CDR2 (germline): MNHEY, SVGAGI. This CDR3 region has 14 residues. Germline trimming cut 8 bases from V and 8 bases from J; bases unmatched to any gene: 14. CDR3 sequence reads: CASSDGAGGNKQYF. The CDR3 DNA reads TGTGCCAGCTCCGACGGAGCAGGGGGCAACAAGCAGTACTTC.

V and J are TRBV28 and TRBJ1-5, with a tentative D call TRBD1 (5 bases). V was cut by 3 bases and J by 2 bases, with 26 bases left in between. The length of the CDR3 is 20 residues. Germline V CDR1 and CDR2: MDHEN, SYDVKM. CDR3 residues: CASSLGRPRTYIAGNQPQHF. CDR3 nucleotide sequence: TGTGCCAGCAGTTTGGGGCGCCCTCGGACATATATAGCGGGCAATCAGCCCCAGCATTTT.

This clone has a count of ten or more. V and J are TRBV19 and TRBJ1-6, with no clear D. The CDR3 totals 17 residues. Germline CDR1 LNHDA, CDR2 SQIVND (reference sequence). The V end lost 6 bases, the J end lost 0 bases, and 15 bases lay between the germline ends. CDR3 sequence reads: CASRPGFPSSYNSPLHF. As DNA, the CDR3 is TGTGCCAGTAGACCGGGGTTCCCGAGCTCCTATAATTCACCCCTCCACTTT. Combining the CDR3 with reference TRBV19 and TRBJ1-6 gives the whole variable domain DGGITQSPKYLFRKEGQNVTLSCEQNLNHDAMYWYRQDPGQGLRLIYYSQIVNDFQKGDIAEGYSVSREKKESFPLTVTSAQKNPTAFYLCASRPGFPSSYNSPLHFGNGTRLTVT.

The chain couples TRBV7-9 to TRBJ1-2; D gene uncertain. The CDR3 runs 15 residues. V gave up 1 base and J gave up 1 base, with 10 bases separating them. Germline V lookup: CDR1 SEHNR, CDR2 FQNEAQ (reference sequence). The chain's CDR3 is CASSLDGINNYGYTF. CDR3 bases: TGTGCCAGCAGCTTAGACGGGATAAATAACTATGGCTACACCTTC.

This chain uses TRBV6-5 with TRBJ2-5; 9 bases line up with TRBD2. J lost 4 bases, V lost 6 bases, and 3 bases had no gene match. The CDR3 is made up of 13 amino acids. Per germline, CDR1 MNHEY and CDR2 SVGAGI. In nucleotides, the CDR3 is TGTGCCAGCAGGAGAGCGGGAGGAGAGACCCAGTACTTC. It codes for CASRRAGGETQYF.

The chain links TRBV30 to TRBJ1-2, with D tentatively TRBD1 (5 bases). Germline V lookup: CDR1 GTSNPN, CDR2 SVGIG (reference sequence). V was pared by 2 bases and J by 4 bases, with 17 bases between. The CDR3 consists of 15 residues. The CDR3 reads CAWSMTSLGGYGYTF. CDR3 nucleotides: TGTGCCTGGAGTATGACGTCGCTCGGGGGCTATGGCTACACCTTC.

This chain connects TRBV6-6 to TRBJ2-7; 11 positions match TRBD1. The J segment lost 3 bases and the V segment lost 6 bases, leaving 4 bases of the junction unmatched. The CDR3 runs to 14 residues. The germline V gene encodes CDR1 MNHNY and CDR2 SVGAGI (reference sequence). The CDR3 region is CASRADRGLYEQYF. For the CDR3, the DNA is TGTGCCAGCAGGGCGGACAGGGGGCTCTACGAGCAGTACTTC.

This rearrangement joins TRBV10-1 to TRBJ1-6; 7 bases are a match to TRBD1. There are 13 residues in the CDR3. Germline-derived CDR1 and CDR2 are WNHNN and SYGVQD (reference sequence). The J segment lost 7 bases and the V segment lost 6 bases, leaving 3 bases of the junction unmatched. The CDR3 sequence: CASSRDRNSPLHF. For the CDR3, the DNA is TGCGCCAGCAGCCGGGACAGAAATTCACCCCTCCACTTT.

The CDR3 protein is CASSLSGTSYGYTF. CDR3 coding DNA: TGTGCCAGCAGCCTTTCGGGGACAAGCTATGGCTACACCTTC. This chain links TRBV5-4 with TRBJ1-2; TRBD1 might be the D (6 bases). The CDR3 runs to 14 residues. The germline V and J ends were trimmed by 4 bases and 4 bases, with 14 bases remaining between them. Per germline, CDR1 SGHNT and CDR2 YYREEE (reference sequence).

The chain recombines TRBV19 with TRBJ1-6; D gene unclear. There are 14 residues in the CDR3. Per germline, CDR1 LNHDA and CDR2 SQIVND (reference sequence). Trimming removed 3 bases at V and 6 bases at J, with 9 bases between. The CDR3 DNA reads TGTGCCAGTAGTATCGTACAGACTAATTCACCCCTCCACTTT. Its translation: CASSIVQTNSPLHF.